This paragraph reports one TCR beta chain. The antigen is unknown. CD4+ T cells from unexposed donors were obtained before the COVID-19 pandemic (2011-2018). This sample was included in a study of CD4 T cells in relation to SARS-CoV-2 and coronaviruses. Whole-study findings and limits: Samples before the pandemic and after infection were not matched within any donor. Culture-expanded clones reflect memory recall rather than primary priming during culture.

CDR3 size: 14 residues. Germline V gives CDR1 SGHAT, CDR2 FQDESV (reference sequence). The V gene lost 5 bases and the J gene lost 2 bases, with 10 bases spanning the gap. Produced via immunoSEQ multiplex PCR; TCRdb's table is partial and in-frame only. The sample shows about 60,000 clones, about 95% of them seen only once. The clonotype comes from a human donor in good health. The sample was naive CD4+ T cells from PBMCs. Subset defined: naive CD4+ T cells isolated by negative enrichment. The chain links TRBV11-1 to TRBJ1-3; D is ambiguous. The CDR3 DNA reads TGTGCCAGCAGCCCCGGAGTTCCTGGAAACACCATATATTTT. Translated: CASSPGVPGNTIYF.